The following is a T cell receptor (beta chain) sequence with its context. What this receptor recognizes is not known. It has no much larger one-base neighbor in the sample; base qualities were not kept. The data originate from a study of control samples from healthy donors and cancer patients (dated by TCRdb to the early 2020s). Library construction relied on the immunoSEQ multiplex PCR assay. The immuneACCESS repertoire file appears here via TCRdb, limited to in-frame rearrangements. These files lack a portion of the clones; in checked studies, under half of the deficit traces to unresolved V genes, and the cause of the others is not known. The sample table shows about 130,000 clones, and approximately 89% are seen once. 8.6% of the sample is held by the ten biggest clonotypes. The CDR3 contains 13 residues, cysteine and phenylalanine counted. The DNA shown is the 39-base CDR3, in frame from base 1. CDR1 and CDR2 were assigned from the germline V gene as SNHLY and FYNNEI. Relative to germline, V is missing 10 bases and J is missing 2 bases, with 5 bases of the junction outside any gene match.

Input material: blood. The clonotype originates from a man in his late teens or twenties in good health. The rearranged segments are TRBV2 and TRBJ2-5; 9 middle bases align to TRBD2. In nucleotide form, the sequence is TGTGCCAATAAGCGGGGGGCACAAGAGACCCAGTACTTC. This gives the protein CANKRGAQETQYF. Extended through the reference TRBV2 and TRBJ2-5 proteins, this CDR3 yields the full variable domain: EPEVTQTPSHQVTQMGQEVILRCVPISNHLYFYWYRQILGQKVEFLVSFYNNEISEKSEIFDDQFSVERPDGSNFTLKIRSTKLEDSAMYFCANKRGAQETQYFGPGTRLLVL.